This TCR beta chain was obtained from a study of blood T cell repertoires in COVID-19 (dated by TCRdb to about 2020). With regard to the full study: Collaborator samples came from the United States, Italy and Spain and covered acute and convalescent phases of COVID-19. The dataset comprised deeply sampled blood TCRbeta repertoires from subjects exposed to, actively infected with, or recovered from COVID-19. A de-identified subject ID, COVID-19 status, age in years and sex were almost always included in the sample metadata. The samples were drawn from two sources: the first 160 participants of the ongoing ImmuneRACE study, and 1,200 or so subjects contributed by 6 global collaborators. Where available, HLA class I and class II types were obtained from metadata supplied by the sample provider rather than from assay-based typing. The repertoires were released in a freely available public database meant as a resource for research on the immune response to SARS-CoV-2. The prospective study material was composed of cDNA or gDNA derived from T cells, B-cell-depleted T cells, or PBMCs.

The collaborating institutions used their own protocols to collect whole blood in K2EDTA tubes. For TCRbeta analysis, collaborators shipped samples as frozen whole blood, isolated PBMCs, or DNA extracted from either of those sample types. General study outcomes and caveats: The amount of clinical and demographic metadata varied by source and participant and was provided uncurated.

V lost 4 bases and J lost 5 bases; the stretch between them is 10 bases long. As encoded in the germline V gene, CDR1 is SGHRS while CDR2 is YFSETQ. The CDR3 numbers 12 residues from cysteine through phenylalanine. Kept here is only the CDR3 DNA, which spans 36 bases and is read in frame from base 1. Details on this clone: Its recognized antigen is unknown. The record has no base qualities; no much larger clone is one base away.

The immunoSEQ Assay, a bias-controlled multiplex PCR, was used to amplify TCRbeta CDR3 regions from genomic DNA. The published analysis was carried out like this. The number of nucleated cells in each sample was estimated by amplification of reference gene primers within the assay. Sequence reads were collapsed and filtered to measure the absolute abundance of every unique TCRbeta CDR3 rearrangement. For each sample, productive Simpson clonality was calculated by taking the square root of Simpson's diversity index across productive rearrangements. The table comes from immuneACCESS by way of TCRdb, which keeps in-frame sequences with V and J called. Part of the clones is missing from these tables; in studies checked, under half for an unresolved V gene and the rest for unknown reasons. The D gene and trimming were derived from the DNA, and the V and J assignments and clone size from that table. The sample table records under 200,000 clones; roughly 80% of these occur just once. Roughly 8.6% of the sample is in the top ten clones.

The TCR sequence derives from a man aged 60 to 69 with acute or convalescent COVID-19. The sequencing sample was made of peripheral blood. The chain uses TRBV5-1 and TRBJ2-7; TRBD2 might be the D gene, on 5 matching bases. The CDR3 is CASSPGGHEQYF. The DNA sequence reads TGCGCCAGCAGCCCTGGAGGTCACGAGCAGTACTTC.